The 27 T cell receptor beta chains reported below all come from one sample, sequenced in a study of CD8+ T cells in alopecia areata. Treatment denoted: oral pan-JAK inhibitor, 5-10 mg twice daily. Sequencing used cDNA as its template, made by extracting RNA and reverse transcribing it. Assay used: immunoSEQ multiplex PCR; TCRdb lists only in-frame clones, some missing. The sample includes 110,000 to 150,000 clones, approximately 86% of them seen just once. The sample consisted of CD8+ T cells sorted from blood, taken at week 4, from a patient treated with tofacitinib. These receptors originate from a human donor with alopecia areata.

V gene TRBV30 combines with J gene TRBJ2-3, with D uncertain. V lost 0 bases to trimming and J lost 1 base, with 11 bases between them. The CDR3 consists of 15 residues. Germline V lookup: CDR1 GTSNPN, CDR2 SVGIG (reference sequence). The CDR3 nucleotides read TGTGCCTGGAGTGTTTTTCTCACTGGCACAGATACGCAGTATTTT. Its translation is CAWSVFLTGTDTQYF.

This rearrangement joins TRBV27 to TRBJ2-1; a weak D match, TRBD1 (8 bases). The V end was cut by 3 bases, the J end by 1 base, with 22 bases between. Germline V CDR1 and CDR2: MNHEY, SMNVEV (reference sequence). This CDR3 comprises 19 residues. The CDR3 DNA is TGTGCCAGCAGTTTCGACAGGGGAGGGGTTTTAAGGTCCTACAATGAGCAGTTCTTC. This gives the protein CASSFDRGGVLRSYNEQFF.

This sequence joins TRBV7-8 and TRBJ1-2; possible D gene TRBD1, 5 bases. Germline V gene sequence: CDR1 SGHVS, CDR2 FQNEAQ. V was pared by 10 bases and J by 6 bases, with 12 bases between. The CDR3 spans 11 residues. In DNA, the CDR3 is TGTGCCACCCGCGGGGGGGATGGCTACACCTTC. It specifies CATRGGDGYTF.

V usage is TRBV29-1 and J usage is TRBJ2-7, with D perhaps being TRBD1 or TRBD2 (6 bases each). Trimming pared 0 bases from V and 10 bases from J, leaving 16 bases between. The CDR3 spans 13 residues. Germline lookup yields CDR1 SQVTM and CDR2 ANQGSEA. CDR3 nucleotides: TGCAGCGTTGAAGAGGGGGGCTGGGGAAGACAGTACTTC. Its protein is CSVEEGGWGRQYF.

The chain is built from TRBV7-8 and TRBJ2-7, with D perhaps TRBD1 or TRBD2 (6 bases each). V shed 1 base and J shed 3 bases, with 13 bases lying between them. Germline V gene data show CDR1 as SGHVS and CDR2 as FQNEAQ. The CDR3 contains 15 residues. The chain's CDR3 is CASSLEVGGIYEQYF. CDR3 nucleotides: TGTGCCAGCAGCTTAGAGGTAGGGGGGATCTACGAGCAGTACTTC.

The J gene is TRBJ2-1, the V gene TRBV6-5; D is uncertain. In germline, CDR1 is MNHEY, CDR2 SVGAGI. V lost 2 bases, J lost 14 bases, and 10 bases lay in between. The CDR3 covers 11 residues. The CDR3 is CASSYGRREFF. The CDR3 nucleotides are TGTGCCAGCAGTTACGGCCGTCGGGAGTTCTTC.

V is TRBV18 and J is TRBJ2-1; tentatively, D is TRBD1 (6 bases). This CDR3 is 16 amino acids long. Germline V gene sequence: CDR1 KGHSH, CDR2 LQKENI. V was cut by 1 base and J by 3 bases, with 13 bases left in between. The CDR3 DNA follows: TGTGCCAGCTCACCACTCCCGGGACAAGACTACAATGAGCAGTTCTTC. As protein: CASSPLPGQDYNEQFF.

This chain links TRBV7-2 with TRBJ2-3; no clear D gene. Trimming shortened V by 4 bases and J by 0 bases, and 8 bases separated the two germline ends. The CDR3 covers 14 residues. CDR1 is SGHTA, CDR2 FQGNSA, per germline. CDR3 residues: CASSSHVSTDTQYF. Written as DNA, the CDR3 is TGTGCCAGCAGCTCCCATGTGAGCACAGATACGCAGTATTTT.

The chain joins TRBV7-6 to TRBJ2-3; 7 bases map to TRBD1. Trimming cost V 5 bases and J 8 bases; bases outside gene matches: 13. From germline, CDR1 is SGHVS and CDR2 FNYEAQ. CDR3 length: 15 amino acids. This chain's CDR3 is CASSPRGLLLGTQYF. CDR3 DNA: TGTGCCAGCAGCCCCAGGGGGTTATTACTGGGTACGCAGTATTTT.

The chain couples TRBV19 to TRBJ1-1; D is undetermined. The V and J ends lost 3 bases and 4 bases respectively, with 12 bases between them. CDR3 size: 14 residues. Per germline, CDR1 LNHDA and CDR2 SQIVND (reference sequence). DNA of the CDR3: TGTGCCAGTAGTATGGTGTCCCGGAGCACTGAAGCTTTCTTT. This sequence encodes CASSMVSRSTEAFF.

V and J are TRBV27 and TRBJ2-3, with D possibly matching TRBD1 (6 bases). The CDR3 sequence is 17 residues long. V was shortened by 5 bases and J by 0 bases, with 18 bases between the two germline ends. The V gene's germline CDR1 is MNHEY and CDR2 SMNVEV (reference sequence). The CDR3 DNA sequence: TGTGCCAGCAGTACTACGGACAGTCCCGAGAGCACAGATACGCAGTATTTT. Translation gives CASSTTDSPESTDTQYF.

CDR3 DNA: TGTGCCATCAGTGAGGGACTGAACACTGAAGCTTTCTTT. This gives the protein CAISEGLNTEAFF. V and J are TRBV10-3 and TRBJ1-1; D not resolved. Between the trimmed V and J ends, which lost 2 bases and 0 bases, there was a span of 4 bases. The germline V gene encodes CDR1 ENHRY and CDR2 SYGVKD. The CDR3 loop spans 13 amino acids.

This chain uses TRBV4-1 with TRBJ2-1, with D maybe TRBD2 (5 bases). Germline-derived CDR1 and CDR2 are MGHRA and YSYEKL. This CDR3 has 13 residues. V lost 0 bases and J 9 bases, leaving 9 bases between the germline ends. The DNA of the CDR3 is TGCGCCAGCAGCCAAGACCTAGCTAGTGAGCAGTTCTTC. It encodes CASSQDLASEQFF.

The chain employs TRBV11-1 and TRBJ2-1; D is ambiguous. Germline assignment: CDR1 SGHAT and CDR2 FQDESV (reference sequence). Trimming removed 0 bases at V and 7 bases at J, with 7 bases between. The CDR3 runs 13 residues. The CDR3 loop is CASSLAQGNEQFF. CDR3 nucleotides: TGTGCCAGCAGCTTAGCTCAAGGGAATGAGCAGTTCTTC.

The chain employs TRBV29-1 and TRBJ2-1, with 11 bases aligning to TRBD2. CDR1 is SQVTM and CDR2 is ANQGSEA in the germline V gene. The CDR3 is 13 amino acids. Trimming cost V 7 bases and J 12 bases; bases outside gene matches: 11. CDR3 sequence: CSEELAGDSRQFF. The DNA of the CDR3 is TGCAGCGAGGAACTAGCGGGAGATTCCCGGCAGTTCTTC.

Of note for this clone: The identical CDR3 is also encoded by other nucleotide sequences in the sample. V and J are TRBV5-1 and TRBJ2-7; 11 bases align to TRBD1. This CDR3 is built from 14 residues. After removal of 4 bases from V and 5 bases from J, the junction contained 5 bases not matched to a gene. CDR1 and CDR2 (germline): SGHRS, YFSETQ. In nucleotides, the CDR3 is TGCGCCAGCAGCCTAGGACAGGGGGCCGACGAGCAGTACTTC. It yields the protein CASSLGQGADEQYF.

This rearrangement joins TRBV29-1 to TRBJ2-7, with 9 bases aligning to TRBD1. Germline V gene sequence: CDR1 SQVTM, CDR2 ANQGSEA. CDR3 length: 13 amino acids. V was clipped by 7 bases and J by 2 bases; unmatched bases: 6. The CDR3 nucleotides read TGCAGCGCCGGACAGGGGAGTCCCTACGAGCAGTACTTC. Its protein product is CSAGQGSPYEQYF.

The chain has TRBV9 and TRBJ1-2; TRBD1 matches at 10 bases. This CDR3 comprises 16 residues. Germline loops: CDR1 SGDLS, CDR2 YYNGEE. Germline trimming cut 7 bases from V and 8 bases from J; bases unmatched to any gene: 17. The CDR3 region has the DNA TGTGCCAGCGCCGTCGGAGGGGACAGGGGCCCCTGGGGCTACACCTTC. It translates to CASAVGGDRGPWGYTF. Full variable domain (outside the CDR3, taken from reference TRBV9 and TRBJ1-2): DSGVTQTPKHLITATGQRVTLRCSPRSGDLSVYWYQQSLDQGLQFLIQYYNGEERAKGNILERFSAQQFPDLHSELNLSSLELGDSALYFCASAVGGDRGPWGYTFGSGTRLTVV.

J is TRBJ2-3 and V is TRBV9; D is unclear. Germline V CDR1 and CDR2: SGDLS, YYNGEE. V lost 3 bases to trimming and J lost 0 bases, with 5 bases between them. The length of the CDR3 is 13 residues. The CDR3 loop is CASSALSTDTQYF. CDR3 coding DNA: TGTGCCAGCAGCGCCCTAAGCACAGATACGCAGTATTTT.

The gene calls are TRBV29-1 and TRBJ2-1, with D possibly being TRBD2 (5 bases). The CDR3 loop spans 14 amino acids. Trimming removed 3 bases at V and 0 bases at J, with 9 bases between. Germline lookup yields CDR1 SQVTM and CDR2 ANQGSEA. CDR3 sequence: CSVDSGNSYNEQFF. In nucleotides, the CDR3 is TGCAGCGTTGATTCCGGGAACTCCTACAATGAGCAGTTCTTC.

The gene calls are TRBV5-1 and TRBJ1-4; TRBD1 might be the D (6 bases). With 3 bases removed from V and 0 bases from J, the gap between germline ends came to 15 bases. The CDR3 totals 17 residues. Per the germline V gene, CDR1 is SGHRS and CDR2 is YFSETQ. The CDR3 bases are TGCGCCAGCAGCTCTGGACAGAAAGCAACAACTAATGAAAAACTGTTTTTT. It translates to CASSSGQKATTNEKLFF.

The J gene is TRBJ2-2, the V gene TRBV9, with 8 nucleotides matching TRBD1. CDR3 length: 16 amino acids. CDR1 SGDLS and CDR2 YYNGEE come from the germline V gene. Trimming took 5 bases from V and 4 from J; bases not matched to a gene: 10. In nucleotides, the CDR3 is TGTGCCAGCAGTTCTCCAGGGGGCTCTGGCACCGGGGAGCTGTTTTTT. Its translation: CASSSPGGSGTGELFF.

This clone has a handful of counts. CDR3 bases: TGCGCCAGCAGCCAAGATAGGGGGGGGACTAGCGGTTACAATGAGCAGTTCTTC. It yields the protein CASSQDRGGTSGYNEQFF. The V gene is TRBV4-1, the J gene TRBJ2-1; 11 nucleotides align to TRBD2. CDR1 is MGHRA and CDR2 is YSYEKL in the germline V gene. V gave up 0 bases and J gave up 4 bases; unmatched junction bases: 8. The CDR3 loop spans 18 amino acids.

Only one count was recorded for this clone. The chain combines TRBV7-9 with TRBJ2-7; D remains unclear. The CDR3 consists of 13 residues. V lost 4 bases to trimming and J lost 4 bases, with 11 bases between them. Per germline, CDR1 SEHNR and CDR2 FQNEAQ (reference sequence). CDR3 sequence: CASSSPPTYEQYF. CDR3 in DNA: TGTGCCAGCAGCTCCCCACCTACTTACGAGCAGTACTTC.

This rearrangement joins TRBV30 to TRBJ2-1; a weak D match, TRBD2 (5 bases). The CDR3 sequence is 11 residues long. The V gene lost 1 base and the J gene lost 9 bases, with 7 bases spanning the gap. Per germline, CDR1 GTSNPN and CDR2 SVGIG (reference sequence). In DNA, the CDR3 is TGTGCCTGGAGTGGCAGCGGTGAGCAGTTCTTC. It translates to CAWSGSGEQFF.

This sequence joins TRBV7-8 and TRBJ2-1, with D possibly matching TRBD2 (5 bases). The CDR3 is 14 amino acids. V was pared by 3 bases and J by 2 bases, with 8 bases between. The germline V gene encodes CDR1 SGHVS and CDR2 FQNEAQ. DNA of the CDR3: TGTGCCAGCAGCTTCGGCGGGCCCTACAATGAGCAGTTCTTC. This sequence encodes CASSFGGPYNEQFF.

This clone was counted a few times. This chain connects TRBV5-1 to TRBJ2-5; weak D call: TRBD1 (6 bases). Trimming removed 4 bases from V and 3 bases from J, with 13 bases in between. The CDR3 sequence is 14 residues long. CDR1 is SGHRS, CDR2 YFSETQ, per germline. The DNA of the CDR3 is TGCGCCAGCAGCGTTTCGACAGGCGAAGAGACCCAGTACTTC. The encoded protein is CASSVSTGEETQYF.